These 6 T cell receptor beta chains came from one sample sequenced in a study of blood T cell repertoires in COVID-19 (dated by TCRdb to about 2020). The library relied on the immunoSEQ multiplex PCR assay. Sourced from immuneACCESS, this table was stored by TCRdb with only in-frame sequences that have V and J called. A share of the clones is absent; for the studies checked, an unresolved V gene accounts for under half, and the remainder has no known explanation. The sample profile shows about 330,000 clones; about nine tenths of them were found once. Around 9.9% of the sample rests with the top ten. Sequenced material: peripheral blood. The receptors originated from a man aged 30 to 39 with COVID-19, enrolled during active disease.

The chain links TRBV19 to TRBJ2-1, with D maybe TRBD1 (5 bases). The CDR3 has 12 residues. Germline assignment: CDR1 LNHDA and CDR2 SQIVND (reference sequence). V was cut by 8 bases and J by 9 bases, with 14 bases left in between. CDR3 sequence reads: CASGLGGAEQFF. CDR3 nucleotides: TGTGCCAGTGGGCTGGGTGGGGCTGAGCAGTTCTTC.

The chain recombines TRBV5-5 with TRBJ2-7; a weak D match, TRBD2 (6 bases). Per the germline V gene, CDR1 is SGHKS and CDR2 is YYEKEE (reference sequence). CDR3 length equals 17 residues. V lost 2 bases to trimming and J lost 3 bases, with 21 bases between them. The CDR3 coding sequence is TGTGCCAGCAGCTTTTTAGGAGGGCGGGACTCGGGCTACGAGCAGTACTTC. It yields the protein CASSFLGGRDSGYEQYF.

This chain connects TRBV7-2 to TRBJ2-1, with a tentative D call TRBD2 (6 bases). The CDR3 is made up of 13 amino acids. Per the germline V gene, CDR1 is SGHTA and CDR2 is FQGNSA. Between the trimmed V and J ends, which lost 2 bases and 7 bases, there was a span of 9 bases. CDR3 sequence reads: CASSLLAGNEQFF. CDR3 sequence (DNA): TGTGCCAGCAGCTTATTGGCGGGGAATGAGCAGTTCTTC.

Here the CDR3 reads CASSLQGAGNTEAFF. The CDR3 DNA is TGTGCCAGTAGCCTACAGGGGGCTGGGAACACTGAAGCTTTCTTT. The genes are TRBV19 and TRBJ1-1; 9 nucleotides line up with TRBD1. Germline V CDR1 and CDR2: LNHDA, SQIVND (reference sequence). The V gene end was trimmed by 6 bases and the J gene end by 1 base; junction bases not matched to a gene: 6. The CDR3 sequence is 15 residues long.

This clone came up a few times. The chain is built from TRBV9 and TRBJ2-7; 8 bases agree with TRBD2. After removal of 5 bases from V and 0 bases from J, the junction contained 7 bases not matched to a gene. The CDR3 spans 15 residues. The germline V gene has CDR1 SGDLS and CDR2 YYNGEE. The CDR3 reads CASSPTSGFSYEQYF. Written as DNA, the CDR3 is TGTGCCAGCAGTCCTACTAGCGGTTTCTCCTACGAGCAGTACTTC.

The J gene is TRBJ2-1, the V gene TRBV4-3; TRBD2 aligns across 8 bases. This CDR3 has 17 amino acids. The germline CDR1 and CDR2 sequences are LGHNA and YSLEER. With V trimmed by 1 base and J by 7 bases, 12 bases remained unmatched. CDR3 in amino acids: CASSQGIRGGPRNEQFF. The CDR3, as DNA: TGCGCCAGCAGCCAAGGAATCCGGGGGGGGCCGAGGAATGAGCAGTTCTTC.